The 12 T cell receptor beta chains listed next were all sequenced from one sample in a study of low-dose radiotherapy and immunotherapy resistance in tumors. Primers targeting TRAV and TRBV primed first-strand cDNA, covering alpha and beta chains. With a V-primer adapter and a constant-region primer, TCRs were amplified for 20 PCR cycles. TCRdb re-derived calls from the reads in MiXCR, one entry per CDR3 protein. The sample gives tens of thousands of distinct CDR3 sequences, 15% to 20% of which show up once; 2.8% is in the top ten. Time point here: before trial treatment. The sequences come from PBMCs, collected before treatment. The origin of the receptors is a male donor with prostate cancer.

To note about this clonotype: This probably arose from a read error, given a far larger clone one base away. The gene calls are TRBV12-3 or TRBV12-4 and TRBJ2-5, with D possibly being TRBD1 (6 bases). V was shortened by 6 bases and J by 2 bases, with 13 bases between the two germline ends. The CDR3 has 14 residues. The CDR3 here is CASSERQAQETQYF. CDR3 coding DNA: TGTGCCAGCAGCGAAAGACAGGCTCAAGAGACCCAGTACTTC.

This clonotype was picked up many times. V usage is TRBV12-3 or TRBV12-4 and J usage is TRBJ1-1, with unresolved D. The length of the CDR3 is 12 residues. The germline V and J ends were trimmed by 3 bases and 6 bases, with 8 bases remaining between them. In DNA form, the CDR3 reads TGTGCCAGCAGTTTCACGGTGTCTGAAGCTTTCTTT. This gives the protein CASSFTVSEAFF.

Many counts were recorded for this clonotype. J is TRBJ2-2 and V is TRBV4-1; D is unclear. From germline, CDR1 is MGHRA and CDR2 YSYEKL. V was cut by 1 base and J by 3 bases, with 15 bases left in between. The CDR3 is 17 residues long. CDR3 residues: CASSQASRAVDTGELFF. Written as DNA, the CDR3 is TGCGCCAGCAGCCAAGCCTCCCGGGCGGTGGACACCGGGGAGCTGTTTTTT.

This clonotype came up many times. The gene calls are TRBV7-9 and TRBJ2-3; TRBD1 agrees at 8 bases. V shed 6 bases, J shed 2 bases, and the junction held 4 bases outside the gene matches. Germline assignment: CDR1 SEHNR and CDR2 FQNEAQ (reference sequence). The CDR3 loop spans 14 amino acids. The CDR3, as DNA: TGTGCCAGCAGTCCGACAGGGGACACAGATACGCAGTATTTT. Translated, it gives CASSPTGDTDTQYF.

This clonotype is classed as medium-sized. Compared with germline, one end of the junction differs, possibly owing to a read error. The rearrangement links TRBV5-4 to TRBJ1-1, with D maybe TRBD1 (5 bases). The CDR3 is made up of 16 amino acids. Germline V gives CDR1 SGHNT, CDR2 YYREEE (reference sequence). The CDR3 sequence is CASSQDRPGPNTEAFF. The CDR3 nucleotides read TGCGCCAGCAGCCAAGATCGCCCGGGGCCGAACACTGAAGCTTTCTTT.

This clonotype was seen ten or more times. This rearrangement joins TRBV5-1 to TRBJ1-5; tentative D call: TRBD1 (5 bases). The V end was cut by 4 bases, the J end by 5 bases, with 13 bases between. Germline V gene sequence: CDR1 SGHRS, CDR2 YFSETQ. The CDR3 has 14 amino acids. Here the CDR3 reads CASSPTTGDQPQHF. DNA for the CDR3: TGCGCCAGCAGCCCCACCACGGGGGATCAGCCCCAGCATTTT.

This clonotype was picked up many times. This rearrangement joins TRBV25-1 to TRBJ2-5; 7 bases are a match to TRBD1. The length of the CDR3 is 17 residues. Per germline, CDR1 MGHDK and CDR2 SYGVNS. Losses at the gene ends were 5 bases for V and 4 bases for J; bases not matched to a gene: 16. CDR3 nucleotides: TGTGCCAGCAGTACTTTGTCTAGGGGGCGGCGAGGAGAGACCCAGTACTTC. It translates to CASSTLSRGRRGETQYF.

This clonotype was counted ten times or more. The chain uses TRBV7-3 and TRBJ2-1; 8 nucleotides align to TRBD2. Germline V gives CDR1 SGHTA, CDR2 FQGTGA. Losses at the gene ends were 5 bases for V and 7 bases for J; bases not matched to a gene: 10. This CDR3 has 15 amino acids. The CDR3 loop reads CASSPAAGGWNEQFF. The CDR3 coding sequence is TGTGCCAGCAGCCCCGCTGCGGGGGGTTGGAATGAGCAGTTCTTC.

The chain has TRBV9 and TRBJ2-2; D possibly corresponds to TRBD2 (6 bases). CDR3 length equals 16 residues. Looked up from germline, CDR1 is SGDLS and CDR2 is YYNGEE. Trimming took off 4 bases at V and 0 bases at J, with 13 bases between the two ends. The CDR3 region has the DNA TGTGCCAGCAGCTCCCGCGGGGACGCGAACACCGGGGAGCTGTTTTTT. Amino acid sequence: CASSSRGDANTGELFF.

About this clonotype itself: A single base separates this from a much larger clone, so it may be a read error. The chain recombines TRBV7-6 with TRBJ2-7, with 9 bases lining up with TRBD2. The CDR3 consists of 16 residues. The V gene's germline CDR1 is SGHVS and CDR2 FNYEAQ. Losses at the gene ends were 5 bases for V and 7 bases for J; bases not matched to a gene: 15. Written as DNA, the CDR3 is TGTGCCAGCAGCCCCGCCGGACTAGCGTGGTACAATGAGCAGTACTTC. Translated, it gives CASSPAGLAWYNEQYF.

This clonotype was detected ten times or more. The V gene is TRBV5-1, the J gene TRBJ2-7; D unresolved. V lost 4 bases and J lost 2, with 13 bases in between. This CDR3 has 14 amino acids. CDR1 and CDR2 (germline): SGHRS, YFSETQ. CDR3 region: CASSLKDGPYEQYF. CDR3 nucleotides: TGCGCCAGCAGCCTTAAAGACGGACCCTACGAGCAGTACTTC.

This clonotype was counted between two and nine times. J is TRBJ1-1 and V is TRBV6-2 or TRBV6-3; 7 nucleotides agree with TRBD1. This CDR3 region has 14 residues. The germline V gene encodes CDR1 MNHEY and CDR2 SVGEGT. J gave up 3 bases and V 5 bases, and 6 bases lay outside the gene matches. The CDR3 coding sequence is TGTGCCAGCAGTGCTTCCAGGGGGTACACTGAAGCTTTCTTT. Protein sequence: CASSASRGYTEAFF.